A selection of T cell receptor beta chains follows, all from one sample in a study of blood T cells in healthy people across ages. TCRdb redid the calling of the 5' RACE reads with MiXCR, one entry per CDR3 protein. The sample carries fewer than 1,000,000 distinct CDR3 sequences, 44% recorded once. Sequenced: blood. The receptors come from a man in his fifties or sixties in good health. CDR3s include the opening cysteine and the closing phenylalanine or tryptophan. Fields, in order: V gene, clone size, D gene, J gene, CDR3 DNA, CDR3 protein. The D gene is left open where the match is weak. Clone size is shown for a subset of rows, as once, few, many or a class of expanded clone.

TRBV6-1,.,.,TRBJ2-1,TGTGCCAGCAGTGCAAAAGTTGGGAATGAGCAGTTCTTC,CASSAKVGNEQFF
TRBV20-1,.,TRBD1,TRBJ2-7,TGCAGTGCTCCCTACGACACAGGGGCATACGAGCAGTACTTC,CSAPYDTGAYEQYF
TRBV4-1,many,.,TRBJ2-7,TGCGCCAGCAGCCATTACAGGGGAGGGGAGCAGTACTTC,CASSHYRGGEQYF
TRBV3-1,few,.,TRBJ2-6,TGTGCCAGCAGCGCCCACAGGGCTGGGGCCAACGTCCTGACTTTC,CASSAHRAGANVLTF
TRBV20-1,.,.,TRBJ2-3,TGCAGTGCTCCCGGACAGACTAGCACAGATACGCAGTATTTT,CSAPGQTSTDTQYF
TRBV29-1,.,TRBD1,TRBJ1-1,TGCAGCGCCGGGGGTAGCACAGGGGGGAACACTGAAGCTTTCTTT,CSAGGSTGGNTEAFF
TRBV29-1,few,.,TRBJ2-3,TGCAGCGTTGTGTCAGATAGCACAGATACGCAGTATTTT,CSVVSDSTDTQYF
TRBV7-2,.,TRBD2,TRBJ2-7,TGTGCCAGCAGCCAGGGACTAGCGGGGGTCGAGCAGTACTTC,CASSQGLAGVEQYF
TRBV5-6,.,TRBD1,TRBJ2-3,TGTGCCAGCAGCACCCGGGACAGGCCACCGGGTACGCAGTATTTT,CASSTRDRPPGTQYF
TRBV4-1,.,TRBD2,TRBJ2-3,TGCGCCAGCAGCCAAACAACAGCGGGGGAAGCCACAGATACGCAGTATTTT,CASSQTTAGEATDTQYF
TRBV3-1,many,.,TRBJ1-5,TGTGCCAGCAGCCAAGGGGATCAGCCCCAGCATTTT,CASSQGDQPQHF
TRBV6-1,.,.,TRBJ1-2,TGTGCCAGCATGGCCTTACTCGGGGCAACGGACTATGGCTACACCTTC,CASMALLGATDYGYTF
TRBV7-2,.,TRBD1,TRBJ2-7,TGTGCCAGCAGCTTAATCCGGGACAGGGTCCACGAGCAGTACTTC,CASSLIRDRVHEQYF
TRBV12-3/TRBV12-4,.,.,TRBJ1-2,TGTGCCAGCAGTTTTTTAGGGGCAGGGGACGGCTACACCTTC,CASSFLGAGDGYTF
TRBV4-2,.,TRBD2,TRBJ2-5,TGTGCCAGCAGCCAAGAGCAAGGACTAGCGGGAGAAGTACGAGAGACCCAGTACTTC,CASSQEQGLAGEVRETQYF
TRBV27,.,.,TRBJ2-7,TGTGCCAGCAGTCCGGGACGCAAGCCCTACGAGCAGTACTTC,CASSPGRKPYEQYF
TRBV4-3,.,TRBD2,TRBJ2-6,TGCGCCAGCAGCCAAGATCTTAGTCTAGCGGGGGCCCCCTCTGGGGCCAACGTCCTGACTTTC,CASSQDLSLAGAPSGANVLTF
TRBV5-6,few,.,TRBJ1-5,TGTGCCAGCAGCCGTGAGGGGGGGACGGTGGGTCAGCCCCAGCATTTT,CASSREGGTVGQPQHF
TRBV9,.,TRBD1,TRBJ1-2,TGTGCCTGCAGCGTCTACGGGACAGGGGGCGCAGAAGACTATGGCTACACCTTC,CACSVYGTGGAEDYGYTF
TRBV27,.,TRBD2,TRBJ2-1,TGTGCCAGCAGTCCAGGACTAGCGGATCCCTCCTACAATGAGCAGTTCTTC,CASSPGLADPSYNEQFF
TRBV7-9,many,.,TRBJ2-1,TGTGCCAGCAGCTTAGGGCAGGGCAATGAGCAGTTCTTC,CASSLGQGNEQFF
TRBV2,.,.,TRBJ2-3,TGTGCCAGCATGGGCACAGATACGCAGTATTTT,CASMGTDTQYF
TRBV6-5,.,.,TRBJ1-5,TGTGCCAGCAGTTCAACAAGGAATAGCAATCAGCCCCAGCATTTT,CASSSTRNSNQPQHF
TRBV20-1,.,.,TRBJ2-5,TGCAGTGCAGCAGACGAAGAGACCCAGTACTTC,CSAADEETQYF
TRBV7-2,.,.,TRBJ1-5,TGTGCCAGCAGGCCTACAGGGCAAAGCAATCAGCCCCAGCATTTT,CASRPTGQSNQPQHF
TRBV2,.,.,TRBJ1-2,TGTGCCAGCTCCGAAGGTTTCGCCTTGGGCTACACCTTC,CASSEGFALGYTF